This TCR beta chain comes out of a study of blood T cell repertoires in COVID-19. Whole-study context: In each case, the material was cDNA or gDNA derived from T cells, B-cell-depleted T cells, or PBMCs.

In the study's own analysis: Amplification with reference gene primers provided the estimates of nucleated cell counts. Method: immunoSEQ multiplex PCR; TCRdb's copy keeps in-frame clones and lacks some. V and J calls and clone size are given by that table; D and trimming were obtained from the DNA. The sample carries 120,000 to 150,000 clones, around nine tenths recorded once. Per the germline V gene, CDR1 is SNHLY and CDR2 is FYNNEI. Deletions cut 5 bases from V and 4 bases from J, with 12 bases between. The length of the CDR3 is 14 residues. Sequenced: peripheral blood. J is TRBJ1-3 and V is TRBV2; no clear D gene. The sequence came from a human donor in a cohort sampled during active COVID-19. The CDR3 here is CASSKTFEGNTIYF. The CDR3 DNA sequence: TGTGCCAGCAGTAAAACATTTGAAGGAAACACCATATATTTT.